Listed here is a single TCR beta chain. The specificity of this receptor is unknown. Per-base qualities were not stored, and no clone one base away is much larger. This sample was taken from a study of a mutant IDH1 vaccine in newly diagnosed glioma (dated by TCRdb to the early 2020s). Background on the whole study: Patients received eight vaccinations in weeks 1, 3, 5, 7, 11, 15, 19 and 23, corresponding to visits V03 through V10. Vaccination was initiated 4-6 weeks after radiotherapy alone, or concurrently with temozolomide cycles in the chemotherapy-containing groups. Longitudinal TCRB deep sequencing was done for 25 to 30 treated patients, wherever samples were available for exploratory analyses. Peripheral blood was drawn at six visits: V03 (baseline), V05, V07, V10, V12 and V13. The 32 treated patients were roughly 62% male and 37.5% female, with a mean age of approximately 38 years. Prior to enrollment, standard therapy consisting of radiotherapy alone, temozolomide alone, or radiochemotherapy with temozolomide had been administered to patients, with the combination being received by most patients. Study-level results and caveats: Immune responses induced by the vaccine were seen in roughly 92% of patients across multiple MHC alleles. It was noted by the authors that analyses of patient blood samples could not be reproduced owing to sample limitations. PBMC samples for TCRB deep sequencing were selected based on availability. Pseudoprogression seemed to be unrelated to changes in the top peripheral T cell clonotypes found by TCRB sequencing.

The protocol used for the library was the immunoSEQ multiplex PCR assay. Rearranged TCR beta chain sequences were amplified with the hsTCRB Kit following the manufacturer's protocol. Sequencing of TCRB libraries was carried out on an Illumina MiSeq. In the authors' own workflow: The kit vendor's proprietary platform handled demultiplexing, trimming and gene mapping. TCRdb limited this immuneACCESS table to in-frame rearrangements with V and J called. A share of clones is missing; checked studies link under half to unresolved V genes, and the rest is unexplained. V, J and clone size are taken as reported in that table, and D and trimming were inferred from the DNA itself. The sample table contains approximately 57,000 clones; only one count was recorded for approximately 80% of them. Clones ranked in the top ten supply about 3.1% of the sample. CDR1 and CDR2 (MNHNY, SVGAGI) derive from the germline V gene (reference sequence). V and J are truncated by 4 bases and 5 bases respectively, leaving an intervening sequence of 6 bases. The CDR3 holds 11 amino acids from the cysteine to the phenylalanine. Just CDR3 DNA is preserved here, 33 bases in frame from base 1.

In the paper's terms, the time point label means: week 5, during vaccination. Each vaccine dose, consisting of 300 ug of a 20-mer mutant IDH1 peptide in Montanide, was administered subcutaneously with topical imiquimod. The donors had newly diagnosed IDH1-mutant astrocytomas of WHO grade 3 or 4 that showed loss of nuclear ATRX. The samples were drawn from NOA16, a multicentre, single-arm, open-label phase I trial in Germany that tested a mutant IDH1 peptide vaccine in humans for the first time. Genomic DNA for TCRB sequencing was extracted from EDTA blood using the DNeasy Blood and Tissue Kit. The receptor's source is a woman between 18 and 30 years old with glioma. Some clones in this sample may be carry-over from other donors' samples. The sample consisted of PBMCs, taken from a glioma patient whose treatment included an IDH1 peptide vaccine. Recombination connected TRBV6-6 to TRBJ2-7; the D region possibly corresponds to TRBD2 (6 bases align). The CDR3 region: CASSWEDEQYF. Read as DNA, the sequence is TGTGCCAGCAGTTGGGAGGACGAGCAGTACTTC.